The present TCR beta chain was sequenced within a study of blood T cell repertoires in COVID-19. Across the whole study: The analysed material was cDNA or gDNA that came from T cells, B-cell-depleted T cells, or PBMCs.

This clone was seen once. Generated by immunoSEQ multiplex PCR, the TCRdb table keeps only in-frame clones and is missing some. The sample shows about 160,000 clones, roughly four fifths of them seen only once. Individuals drawn from about two dozen US areas were about 18 to 100 years old. Symptom resolution, clearance, or two negative PCRs marked donors in Cohort 3 as recovered. The clonotype comes from a man between 50 and 59 years old who had recovered from COVID-19. The sample consisted of PBMCs or T cells enriched from blood (not recorded which).

This chain's CDR3 is CASTDPGGRNEQYF. CDR3 sequence (DNA): TGTGCCAGCACGGACCCCGGGGGAAGAAACGAGCAGTACTTC. This sequence joins TRBV2 and TRBJ2-7; TRBD2 is a possible D gene (6 bases). Trimming left V 7 bases short and J 5 bases short, with 18 bases between. Germline V gene sequence: CDR1 SNHLY, CDR2 FYNNEI. The CDR3 is 14 amino acids.